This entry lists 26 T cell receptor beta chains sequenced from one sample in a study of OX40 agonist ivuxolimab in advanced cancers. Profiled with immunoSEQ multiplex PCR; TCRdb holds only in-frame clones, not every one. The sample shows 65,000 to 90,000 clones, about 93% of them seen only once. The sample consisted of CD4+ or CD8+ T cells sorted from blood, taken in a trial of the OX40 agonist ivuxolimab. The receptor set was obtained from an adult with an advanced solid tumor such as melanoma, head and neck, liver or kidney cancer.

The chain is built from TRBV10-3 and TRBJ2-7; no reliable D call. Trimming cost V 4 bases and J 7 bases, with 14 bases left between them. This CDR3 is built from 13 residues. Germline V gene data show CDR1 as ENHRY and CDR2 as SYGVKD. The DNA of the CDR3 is TGTGCCATCAGTGCCCCCTCGACTTTAGAGCAGTACTTC. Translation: CAISAPSTLEQYF.

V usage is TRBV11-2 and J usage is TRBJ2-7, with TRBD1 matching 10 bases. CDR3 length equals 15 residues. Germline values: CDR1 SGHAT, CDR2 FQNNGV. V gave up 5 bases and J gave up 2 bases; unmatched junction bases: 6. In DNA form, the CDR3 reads TGTGCCAGCAGCAAGGACAGGGGGTTACCCTACGAGCAGTACTTC. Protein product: CASSKDRGLPYEQYF. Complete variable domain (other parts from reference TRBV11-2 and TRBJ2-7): EAGVAQSPRYKIIEKRQSVAFWCNPISGHATLYWYQQILGQGPKLLIQFQNNGVVDDSQLPKDRFSAERLKGVDSTLKIQPAKLEDSAVYLCASSKDRGLPYEQYFGPGTRLTVT.

CDR3 sequence reads: CAWRGATDTQYF. DNA for the CDR3: TGTGCCTGGAGGGGAGCCACAGATACGCAGTATTTT. The chain joins TRBV30 to TRBJ2-3; perhaps TRBD2 as D (5 bases). V was clipped by 3 bases and J by 2 bases, with 6 bases between them. Germline loops: CDR1 GTSNPN, CDR2 SVGIG (reference sequence). This CDR3 spans 12 amino acids.

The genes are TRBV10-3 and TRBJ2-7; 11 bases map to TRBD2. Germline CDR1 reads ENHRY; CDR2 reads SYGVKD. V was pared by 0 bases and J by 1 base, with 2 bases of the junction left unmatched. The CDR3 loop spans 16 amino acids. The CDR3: CAISESLAGGSYEQYF. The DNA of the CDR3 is TGTGCCATCAGTGAGTCCCTAGCGGGAGGTTCCTACGAGCAGTACTTC.

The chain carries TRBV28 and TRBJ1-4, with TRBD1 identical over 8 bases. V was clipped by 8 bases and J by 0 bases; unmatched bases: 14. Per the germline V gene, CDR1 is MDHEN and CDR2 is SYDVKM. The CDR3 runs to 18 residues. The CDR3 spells CASGGTGPKLATNEKLFF. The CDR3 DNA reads TGTGCCAGCGGAGGGACAGGACCGAAACTTGCAACTAATGAAAAACTGTTTTTT.

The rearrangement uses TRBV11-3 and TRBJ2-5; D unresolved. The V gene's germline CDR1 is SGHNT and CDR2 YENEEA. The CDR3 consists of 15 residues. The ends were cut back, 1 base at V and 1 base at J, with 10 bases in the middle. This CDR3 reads CASSLGSSAQETQYF. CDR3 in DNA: TGTGCCAGCAGCTTAGGAAGCTCTGCCCAAGAGACCCAGTACTTC.

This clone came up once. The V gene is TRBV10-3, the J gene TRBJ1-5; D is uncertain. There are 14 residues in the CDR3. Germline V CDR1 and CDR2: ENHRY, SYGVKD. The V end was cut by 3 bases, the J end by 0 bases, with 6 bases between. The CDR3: CAISDGNSNQPQHF. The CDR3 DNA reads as TGTGCCATCAGTGACGGGAATAGCAATCAGCCCCAGCATTTT.

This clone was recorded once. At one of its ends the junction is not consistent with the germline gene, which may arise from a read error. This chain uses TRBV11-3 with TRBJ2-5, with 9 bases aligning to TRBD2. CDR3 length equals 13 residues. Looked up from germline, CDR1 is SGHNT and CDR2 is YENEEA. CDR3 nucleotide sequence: TGTACCAGCAGCTTAGCGGGAGCAGAGACCCAGTACTTC. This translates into CTSSLAGAETQYF.

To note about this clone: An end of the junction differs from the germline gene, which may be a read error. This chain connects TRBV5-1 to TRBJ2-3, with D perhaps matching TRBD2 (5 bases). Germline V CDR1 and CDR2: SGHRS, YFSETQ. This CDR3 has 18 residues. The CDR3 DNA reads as TGCGCCGGCAGCTTGGATGGCGGGCTTTCGACGAGCACAGATACGCAGTATTTT. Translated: CAGSLDGGLSTSTDTQYF.

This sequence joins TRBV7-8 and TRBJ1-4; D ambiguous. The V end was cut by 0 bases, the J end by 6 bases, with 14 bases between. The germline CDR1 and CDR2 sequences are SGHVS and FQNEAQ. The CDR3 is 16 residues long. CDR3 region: CASSLAGWRAHEKLFF. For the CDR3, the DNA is TGTGCCAGCAGCTTAGCGGGATGGAGGGCCCATGAAAAACTGTTTTTT.

CDR3 in amino acids: CASSLGTATNYGYTF. DNA for the CDR3: TGTGCCAGCAGCTTAGGGACAGCTACTAACTATGGCTACACCTTC. The genes are TRBV7-9 and TRBJ1-2; D is perhaps TRBD1 (6 bases). The germline CDR1 and CDR2 sequences are SEHNR and FQNEAQ (reference sequence). This CDR3 spans 15 amino acids. Trimming took off 1 base at V and 0 bases at J, with 9 bases between the two ends.

CDR3 sequence: CASSIGWGGGNQPQHF. CDR3 DNA: TGTGCCAGTAGTATAGGTTGGGGAGGGGGCAATCAGCCCCAGCATTTT. The chain links TRBV19 to TRBJ1-5, with a possible D match to TRBD1 (5 bases). Trimming left V 1 base short and J 2 bases short, with 12 bases between. Germline CDR1 reads LNHDA; CDR2 reads SQIVND (reference sequence). The CDR3 contains 16 residues. Full variable domain (missing parts from reference TRBV19 and TRBJ1-5): DGGITQSPKYLFRKEGQNVTLSCEQNLNHDAMYWYRQDPGQGLRLIYYSQIVNDFQKGDIAEGYSVSREKKESFPLTVTSAQKNPTAFYLCASSIGWGGGNQPQHFGDGTRLSIL.

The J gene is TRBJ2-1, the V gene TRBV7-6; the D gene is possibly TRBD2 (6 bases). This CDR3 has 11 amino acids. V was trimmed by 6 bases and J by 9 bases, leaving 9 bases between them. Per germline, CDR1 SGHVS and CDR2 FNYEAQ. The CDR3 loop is CASSSGGEQFF. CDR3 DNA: TGTGCCAGCAGTAGCGGTGGTGAGCAGTTCTTC.

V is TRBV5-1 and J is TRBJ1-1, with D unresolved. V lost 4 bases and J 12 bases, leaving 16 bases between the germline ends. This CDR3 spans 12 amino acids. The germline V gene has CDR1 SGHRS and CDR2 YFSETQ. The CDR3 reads CASSPGRDIPFF. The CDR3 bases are TGCGCCAGCAGCCCTGGGCGAGATATTCCTTTCTTT.

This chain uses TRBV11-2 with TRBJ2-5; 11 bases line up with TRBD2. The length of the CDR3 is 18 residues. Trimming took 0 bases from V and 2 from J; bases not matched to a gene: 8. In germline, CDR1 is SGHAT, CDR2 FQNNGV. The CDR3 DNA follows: TGTGCCAGCAGCTTAGATGCGGGGACTAGCGGTCCACAAGAGACCCAGTACTTC. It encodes CASSLDAGTSGPQETQYF.

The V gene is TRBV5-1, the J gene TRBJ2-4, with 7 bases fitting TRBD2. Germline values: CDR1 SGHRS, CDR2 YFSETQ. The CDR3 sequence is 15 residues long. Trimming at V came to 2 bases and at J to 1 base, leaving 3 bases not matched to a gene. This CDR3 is CASSFGGMAKNIQYF. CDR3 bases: TGCGCCAGCAGCTTCGGGGGGATGGCCAAAAACATTCAGTACTTC. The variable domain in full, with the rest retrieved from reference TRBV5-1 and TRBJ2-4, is KAGVTQTPRYLIKTRGQQVTLSCSPISGHRSVSWYQQTPGQGLQFLFEYFSETQRNKGNFPGRFSGRQFSNSRSEMNVSTLELGDSALYLCASSFGGMAKNIQYFGAGTRLSVL.

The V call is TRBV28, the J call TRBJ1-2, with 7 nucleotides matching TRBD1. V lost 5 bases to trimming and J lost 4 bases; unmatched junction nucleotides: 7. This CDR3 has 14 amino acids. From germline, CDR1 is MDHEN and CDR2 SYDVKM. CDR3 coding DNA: TGTGCCAGCAGTCCGGGACAGAAACCCTATGGCTACACCTTC. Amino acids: CASSPGQKPYGYTF.

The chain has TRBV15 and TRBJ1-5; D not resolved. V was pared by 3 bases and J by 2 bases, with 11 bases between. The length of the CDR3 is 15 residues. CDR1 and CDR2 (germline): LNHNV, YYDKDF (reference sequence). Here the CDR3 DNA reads TGTGCCACCAGCAGTCGGGCTCAACGCAATCAGCCCCAGCATTTT. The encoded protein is CATSSRAQRNQPQHF.

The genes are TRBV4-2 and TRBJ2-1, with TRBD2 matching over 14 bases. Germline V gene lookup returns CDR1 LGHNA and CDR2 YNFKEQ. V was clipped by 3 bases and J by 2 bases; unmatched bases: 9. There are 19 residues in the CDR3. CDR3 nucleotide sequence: TGTGCCAGCAGCCAGAGGCTGACTAGCGGGGGGGACGCCTACAATGAGCAGTTCTTC. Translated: CASSQRLTSGGDAYNEQFF.

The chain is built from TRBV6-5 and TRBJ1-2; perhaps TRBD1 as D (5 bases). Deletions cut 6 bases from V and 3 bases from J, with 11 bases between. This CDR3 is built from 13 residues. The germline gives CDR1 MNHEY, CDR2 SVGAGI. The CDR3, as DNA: TGTGCCAGCAGCTCCACAGGAGACTATGGCTACACCTTC. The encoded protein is CASSSTGDYGYTF.

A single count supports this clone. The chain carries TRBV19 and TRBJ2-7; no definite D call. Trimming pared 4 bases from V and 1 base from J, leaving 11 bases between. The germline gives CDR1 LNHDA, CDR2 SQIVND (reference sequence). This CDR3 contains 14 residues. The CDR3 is CASSSEHPSYEQYF. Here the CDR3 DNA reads TGTGCCAGTAGTAGTGAACACCCTTCCTACGAGCAGTACTTC.

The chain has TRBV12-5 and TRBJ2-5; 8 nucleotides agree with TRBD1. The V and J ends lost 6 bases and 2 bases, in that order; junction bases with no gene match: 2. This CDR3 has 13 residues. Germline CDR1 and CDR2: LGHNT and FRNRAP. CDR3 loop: CASGTGEQETQYF. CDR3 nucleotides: TGTGCTAGTGGGACAGGGGAGCAAGAGACCCAGTACTTC.

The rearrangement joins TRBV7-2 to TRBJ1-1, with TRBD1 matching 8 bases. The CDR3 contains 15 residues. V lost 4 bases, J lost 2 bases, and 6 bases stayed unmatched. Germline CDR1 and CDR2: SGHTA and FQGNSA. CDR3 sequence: CASSSTGQGNTEAFF. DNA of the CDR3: TGTGCCAGCAGCTCGACAGGACAGGGAAACACTGAAGCTTTCTTT.

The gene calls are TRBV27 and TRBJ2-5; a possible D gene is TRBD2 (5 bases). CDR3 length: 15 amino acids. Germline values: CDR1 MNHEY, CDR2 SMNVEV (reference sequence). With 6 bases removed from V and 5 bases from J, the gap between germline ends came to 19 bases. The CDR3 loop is CASRMTTYESETQYF. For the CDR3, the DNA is TGTGCCAGCAGGATGACTACGTATGAGTCGGAGACCCAGTACTTC.

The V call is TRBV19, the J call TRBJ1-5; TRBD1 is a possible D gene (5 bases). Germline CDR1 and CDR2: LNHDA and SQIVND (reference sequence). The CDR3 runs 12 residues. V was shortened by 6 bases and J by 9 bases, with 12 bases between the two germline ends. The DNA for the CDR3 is TGTGCCAGTAGGGAGAACGGGGGGCCCCAGCATTTT. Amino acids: CASRENGGPQHF.

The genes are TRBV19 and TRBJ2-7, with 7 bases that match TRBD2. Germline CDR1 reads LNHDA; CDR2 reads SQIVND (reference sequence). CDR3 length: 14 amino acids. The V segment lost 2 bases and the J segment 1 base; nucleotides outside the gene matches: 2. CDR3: CASSIRGVSYEQYF. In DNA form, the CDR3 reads TGTGCCAGTAGTATACGGGGGGTATCCTACGAGCAGTACTTC.